The 24 T cell receptor beta chains given below trace back to one sample, sequenced in a study of cytomegalovirus exposure and HLA in healthy donors. The PCR employed 60 Vbeta primers together with 13 Jbeta primers. The repertoire was sequenced with immunoSEQ multiplex PCR; TCRdb's copy has only in-frame clones and lacks some. The sample contains approximately 160,000 clones, over 75% of which appear only once. Sequences were obtained from PBMCs. The receptors here all came from a woman under 40 in good health and CMV-seronegative.

The rearrangement links TRBV29-1 to TRBJ2-1; unclear D gene. CDR1 SQVTM and CDR2 ANQGSEA come from the germline V gene. The CDR3 runs to 13 residues. Trimming pared 7 bases from V and 0 bases from J, leaving 10 bases between. DNA of the CDR3: TGCAGCGGTAACCCCTACTCCTACAATGAGCAGTTCTTC. Its protein product is CSGNPYSYNEQFF.

The J gene is TRBJ2-3, the V gene TRBV6-6, with D tentatively TRBD1 (5 bases). This CDR3 has 15 amino acids. Germline lookup yields CDR1 MNHNY and CDR2 SVGAGI (reference sequence). V lost 2 bases and J lost 1, with 10 bases in between. This chain's CDR3 is CASSYEDRRTDTQYF. CDR3 coding DNA: TGTGCCAGCAGTTACGAAGACAGACGCACAGATACGCAGTATTTT.

In this sample, this clone turned up a few times. This rearrangement joins TRBV7-9 to TRBJ1-2; TRBD1 is a possible D gene (6 bases). V lost 5 bases to trimming and J lost 4 bases, with 14 bases between them. From germline, CDR1 is SEHNR and CDR2 FQNEAQ (reference sequence). CDR3 length: 14 amino acids. CDR3 protein: CASSPGQTSYGYTF. The CDR3 region has the DNA TGTGCCAGCAGCCCGGGACAAACCTCCTATGGCTACACCTTC. Full variable domain (remainder filled in from reference TRBV7-9 and TRBJ1-2): DTGVSQNPRHKITKRGQNVTFRCDPISEHNRLYWYRQTLGQGPEFLTYFQNEAQLEKSRLLSDRFSAERPKGSFSTLEIQRTEQGDSAMYLCASSPGQTSYGYTFGSGTRLTVV.

V and J are TRBV6-1 and TRBJ1-2, with D perhaps matching TRBD1 (6 bases). The CDR3 contains 14 residues. Trimming stripped 1 base from V and 5 bases from J, with 11 bases between. Per the germline V gene, CDR1 is MNHNS and CDR2 is SASEGT. CDR3 in amino acids: CASSEGGRGYGYTF. The CDR3 coding sequence is TGTGCCAGCAGTGAAGGGGGGCGTGGGTATGGCTACACCTTC.

The chain couples TRBV5-8 to TRBJ1-5, with D tentatively TRBD1 (6 bases). Germline V CDR1 and CDR2: SGHTS, YDEGEE. This CDR3 comprises 15 residues. V dropped 0 bases and J dropped 4 bases, with 11 bases sitting between them. The CDR3 bases are TGTGCCAGCAGCTTGGAAGGACAGAGTAATCAGCCCCAGCATTTT. Residues: CASSLEGQSNQPQHF.

There are a few counts of this clone. V and J are TRBV4-1 and TRBJ2-7, with 10 bases identical to TRBD1. This CDR3 comprises 15 residues. The ends lost 5 bases at V and 7 bases at J; junction bases unmatched: 11. CDR1 MGHRA and CDR2 YSYEKL come from the germline V gene. For the CDR3, the DNA is TGCGCCAGCAGCTCGAACCGGGACAGGGGTTTTGAGCAGTACTTC. Its protein product is CASSSNRDRGFEQYF.

The genes are TRBV12-5 and TRBJ2-5; no reliable D call. V was pared by 5 bases and J by 4 bases, with 14 bases between. CDR1 LGHNT and CDR2 FRNRAP come from the germline V gene. The CDR3 totals 14 residues. The CDR3 is CASGPPGGRETQYF. The CDR3 DNA reads as TGTGCTAGTGGTCCACCAGGTGGGCGAGAGACCCAGTACTTC.

A single count supports this clone. This rearrangement joins TRBV7-6 to TRBJ2-7; no reliable D call. The CDR3 has 17 amino acids. Trimming removed 3 bases from V and 0 bases from J, with 18 bases in between. The germline V gene has CDR1 SGHVS and CDR2 FNYEAQ. The CDR3 reads CASSFLSSKSVSYEQYF. The CDR3 DNA reads TGTGCCAGCAGCTTCCTGAGCTCTAAAAGTGTCTCCTACGAGCAGTACTTC.

This chain connects TRBV30 to TRBJ1-6, with a weak D call TRBD1 (5 bases). Trimming shortened V by 0 bases and J by 8 bases, and 11 bases separated the two germline ends. The CDR3 length is 14 residues. Germline CDR1 reads GTSNPN; CDR2 reads SVGIG (reference sequence). CDR3 nucleotides: TGTGCCTGGAGTGTCTCAGGGCGCGATTCACCCCTCCACTTT. This sequence encodes CAWSVSGRDSPLHF.

This clone appeared once. The V call is TRBV6-1, the J call TRBJ1-1; 8 nucleotides match TRBD1. The V gene's germline CDR1 is MNHNS and CDR2 SASEGT. The CDR3 totals 14 residues. V dropped 7 bases and J dropped 5; count of bases not matched to a gene: 9. CDR3 in amino acids: CASTMTGAYTEAFF. The DNA of the CDR3 is TGTGCCAGCACCATGACAGGGGCTTATACTGAAGCTTTCTTT.

This clone has more than one count but fewer than ten. V usage is TRBV5-6 and J usage is TRBJ2-1, with TRBD1 matching 7 bases. Trimming took 1 base from V and 3 from J; bases not matched to a gene: 4. The length of the CDR3 is 15 residues. Germline V gene data show CDR1 as SGHDT and CDR2 as YYEEEE. CDR3 sequence reads: CASSLPGQDYNEQFF. The CDR3 DNA reads as TGTGCCAGCAGCTTGCCTGGACAGGACTACAATGAGCAGTTCTTC.

This chain connects TRBV25-1 to TRBJ1-1; 10 bases align to TRBD1. The V and J ends lost 5 bases and 5 bases, in that order; junction bases with no gene match: 5. From germline, CDR1 is MGHDK and CDR2 SYGVNS. This CDR3 has 14 residues. The CDR3 here is CASSPGQGMTEAFF. The DNA of the CDR3 is TGTGCCAGCAGTCCGGGACAGGGGATGACTGAAGCTTTCTTT.

This chain uses TRBV5-1 with TRBJ2-1, with 7 bases identical to TRBD2. The V segment lost 4 bases and the J segment 6 bases; nucleotides outside the gene matches: 10. From germline, CDR1 is SGHRS and CDR2 YFSETQ. The CDR3 runs 15 residues. The CDR3: CASSPVAGESNEQFF. The CDR3 coding sequence is TGCGCCAGCAGCCCGGTCGCGGGAGAGTCCAATGAGCAGTTCTTC.

V is TRBV5-1 and J is TRBJ2-7, with D tentatively TRBD2 (5 bases). The V end lost 2 bases, the J end lost 2 bases, and 11 bases lay between the germline ends. CDR3 length: 14 residues. Germline V lookup: CDR1 SGHRS, CDR2 YFSETQ. The CDR3 sequence: CASSLKVGAYEQYF. The CDR3 coding sequence is TGCGCCAGCAGCTTAAAGGTGGGAGCCTACGAGCAGTACTTC.

There are a few counts of this clone. This chain links TRBV19 with TRBJ1-4; D uncertain. Germline CDR1 reads LNHDA; CDR2 reads SQIVND (reference sequence). This CDR3 contains 14 residues. Trimming shortened V by 5 bases and J by 0 bases, and 7 bases separated the two germline ends. This CDR3 reads CASSDTATNEKLFF. DNA of the CDR3: TGTGCCAGTAGTGATACAGCAACTAATGAAAAACTGTTTTTT.

The chain recombines TRBV28 with TRBJ2-7; TRBD2 aligns across 8 bases. This CDR3 is 16 amino acids long. V dropped 3 bases and J dropped 5; count of bases not matched to a gene: 12. Germline CDR1 MDHEN, CDR2 SYDVKM. CDR3 sequence reads: CASSFAGSAGVNEQYF. The DNA of the CDR3 is TGTGCCAGCAGTTTTGCCGGCTCAGCGGGAGTGAACGAGCAGTACTTC.

The chain employs TRBV27 and TRBJ2-5; D gene ambiguous. The J call may be wrong; the DNA end is better matched by TRBJ2-7. The CDR3 has 17 amino acids. Germline CDR1 reads MNHEY; CDR2 reads SMNVEV (reference sequence). CDR3 amino acids: CASSLSIVAANPYEQYF. The DNA of the CDR3 is TGTGCCAGCAGTTTAAGCATCGTGGCGGCTAACCCCTACGAGCAGTACTTC.

V gene TRBV7-9 combines with J gene TRBJ2-2, with D perhaps matching TRBD2 (5 bases). Germline lookup yields CDR1 SEHNR and CDR2 FQNEAQ (reference sequence). This CDR3 is built from 17 residues. V was cut by 2 bases and J by 0 bases, with 13 bases left in between. The CDR3 protein is CASSLKGVQTNTGELFF. The CDR3 DNA follows: TGTGCCAGCAGCTTAAAGGGAGTACAGACGAACACCGGGGAGCTGTTTTTT.

J is TRBJ1-2 and V is TRBV5-1, with TRBD1 matching over 8 bases. The CDR3 runs 18 residues. The V and J ends lost 1 base and 0 bases, in that order; junction bases with no gene match: 11. In germline, CDR1 is SGHRS, CDR2 YFSETQ. CDR3 nucleotide sequence: TGCGCCAGCAGCTTGTATGTCGGGACAGGCCAAGCTAACTATGGCTACACCTTC. It codes for CASSLYVGTGQANYGYTF.

This clone was counted between two and nine times. V and J are TRBV2 and TRBJ1-1; D perhaps matches TRBD1 (5 bases). Germline V gene sequence: CDR1 SNHLY, CDR2 FYNNEI. The CDR3 is 13 amino acids. Deletions cut 7 bases from V and 3 bases from J, with 12 bases between. The DNA of the CDR3 is TGTGCCAGCATGGGCCTAGGGGACACTGAAGCTTTCTTT. Its translation: CASMGLGDTEAFF.

CDR3 in DNA: TGCGCCAGCAGCTTGTTTAGGGACAGGCCCTACTACGAGCAGTACTTC. This codes for CASSLFRDRPYYEQYF. The chain combines TRBV5-1 with TRBJ2-7; TRBD1 aligns across 8 bases. This CDR3 has 16 amino acids. Losses at the gene ends were 1 base for V and 3 bases for J; bases not matched to a gene: 9. CDR1 is SGHRS, CDR2 YFSETQ, per germline.

This clone was counted only a few times. This chain uses TRBV14 with TRBJ1-4, with D hard to call. The CDR3 has 16 residues. Germline CDR1 is SGHDN and CDR2 is FVKESK. Trimming stripped 0 bases from V and 0 bases from J, with 8 bases between. The CDR3: CASSQDELATNEKLFF. The CDR3 coding sequence is TGTGCCAGCAGCCAAGATGAGCTAGCAACTAATGAAAAACTGTTTTTT.

This clone was recorded once. The chain recombines TRBV19 with TRBJ2-1, with 7 nucleotides matching TRBD2. The CDR3 has 15 residues. Unmatched junction bases numbered 6, after V lost 3 bases and J lost 4 bases. In germline, CDR1 is LNHDA, CDR2 SQIVND (reference sequence). The CDR3 sequence: CASSISSGLYNEQFF. CDR3 in DNA: TGTGCCAGTAGTATTTCTAGCGGACTTTACAATGAGCAGTTCTTC.

The genes are TRBV5-1 and TRBJ1-4; TRBD1 agrees at 7 bases. J was trimmed by 8 bases and V by 2 bases; bases with no gene match: 6. CDR1 is SGHRS, CDR2 YFSETQ, per germline. CDR3 size: 14 residues. The CDR3 DNA reads as TGCGCCAGCAGCTTTGTTCCAGGGGGGGAAAAACTGTTTTTT. Protein: CASSFVPGGEKLFF.